The 17 T cell receptor beta chains below all came from one sample that was sequenced in a study of Ad26.COV2.S vaccination and SARS-CoV-2 variants. Treatment meaning: approximately 18 received Ad26.COV2.S at low or high dose, single or two shots; 5 received placebo; per-sample allocation not given. Samples analyzed were those drawn on day 63 after the first vaccine or placebo injection. Only in-frame clones appear in the TCRdb table, and some are missing; sequencing was by immunoSEQ multiplex PCR. The sample holds about 460,000 clones, 89% seen once. The sample in question was peripheral blood, obtained in a trial of Ad26.COV2.S vaccine versus placebo. These TCRs come from a person between 18 and 65 years old who received the Ad26.COV2.S COVID-19 vaccine or a placebo.

The chain carries TRBV7-2 and TRBJ1-5; 9 nucleotides align to TRBD1. V shed 2 bases, J shed 3 bases, and the junction held 5 bases outside the gene matches. Germline CDR1 SGHTA, CDR2 FQGNSA. This CDR3 region has 16 residues. DNA for the CDR3: TGTGCCAGCAGCTTATTGGACAGGGGCCTCAATCAGCCCCAGCATTTT. This translates into CASSLLDRGLNQPQHF.

The genes are TRBV19 and TRBJ2-1, with TRBD2 matching over 10 bases. This CDR3 comprises 16 residues. J gave up 7 bases and V 8 bases, and 14 bases lay outside the gene matches. Per the germline V gene, CDR1 is LNHDA and CDR2 is SQIVND (reference sequence). The CDR3 bases are TGTGCCAGTGGTCCGGGTAGCGGGAGGAAGAGGAATGAGCAGTTCTTC. Translation: CASGPGSGRKRNEQFF. Filled out from reference TRBV19 and TRBJ2-1, the complete variable domain reads DGGITQSPKYLFRKEGQNVTLSCEQNLNHDAMYWYRQDPGQGLRLIYYSQIVNDFQKGDIAEGYSVSREKKESFPLTVTSAQKNPTAFYLCASGPGSGRKRNEQFFGPGTRLTVL.

In its sample, this clone was seen once. The chain combines TRBV3-1 (or the pseudogene TRBV3-2) with TRBJ1-1; TRBD1 agrees at 12 bases. The trim removed 3 bases at V and 7 bases at J, leaving 3 bases unmatched. The germline V gene has CDR1 LGHDT and CDR2 YNNKEL (reference sequence). The CDR3 totals 14 residues. CDR3 protein: CASSQGQGADEAFF. The CDR3 DNA reads TGTGCCAGCAGCCAGGGACAGGGGGCCGATGAAGCTTTCTTT.

CDR3 sequence reads: CASSLFGTGGYEQYF. The DNA of the CDR3 is TGTGCCAGCAGCTTGTTCGGGACAGGGGGGTACGAGCAGTACTTC. The chain is built from TRBV5-8 and TRBJ2-7; TRBD1 matches 11 bases. Trimming removed 1 base from V and 4 bases from J; junction bases left unmatched: 4. CDR1 and CDR2 from the germline V gene are SGHTS and YDEGEE. The CDR3 contains 15 residues.

This clone came up once. The gene calls are TRBV18 and TRBJ1-5; TRBD1 is a possible D gene (6 bases). Trimming stripped 8 bases from V and 4 bases from J, with 15 bases between. The CDR3 loop spans 14 amino acids. Looked up from germline, CDR1 is KGHSH and CDR2 is LQKENI. CDR3 nucleotides: TGTGCCAGCACACTCCGACAGGAGAATCAGCCCCAGCATTTT. Translating gives CASTLRQENQPQHF. Using reference TRBV18 and TRBJ1-5 for the parts outside the CDR3, the full variable domain is NAGVMQNPRHLVRRRGQEARLRCSPMKGHSHVYWYRQLPEEGLKFMVYLQKENIIDESGMPKERFSAEFPKEGPSILRIQQVVRGDSAAYFCASTLRQENQPQHFGDGTRLSIL.

V and J are TRBV30 and TRBJ1-4, with D possibly matching TRBD1 (6 bases). The V end lost 7 bases, the J end lost 12 bases, and 12 bases lay between the germline ends. The germline V gene encodes CDR1 GTSNPN and CDR2 SVGIG (reference sequence). CDR3 length: 10 amino acids. This CDR3 reads CAFRGYELFF. The CDR3 DNA follows: TGTGCCTTCAGGGGATATGAACTGTTTTTT.

The V call is TRBV27, the J call TRBJ2-3, with TRBD1 matching 7 bases. The CDR3 is 17 residues long. Trimming cost V 5 bases and J 0 bases; bases outside gene matches: 11. CDR1 and CDR2 from the germline V gene are MNHEY and SMNVEV (reference sequence). The CDR3 here is CASSPLGTDPSTDTQYF. The CDR3 region has the DNA TGTGCCAGCAGTCCTCTCGGGACAGACCCTAGCACAGATACGCAGTATTTT.

The chain is built from TRBV28 and TRBJ1-2; 7 nucleotides line up with TRBD1. Germline CDR1 is MDHEN and CDR2 is SYDVKM. J lost 4 bases, V lost 2 bases, and 7 bases had no gene match. The CDR3 has 15 residues. The CDR3: CASSLGGGQPYGYTF. In DNA form, the CDR3 reads TGTGCCAGCAGTTTAGGCGGGGGACAGCCCTATGGCTACACCTTC.

The chain uses TRBV19 and TRBJ1-6; 9 nucleotides align to TRBD1. The CDR3 covers 15 residues. After removal of 6 bases from V and 7 bases from J, the junction contained 7 bases not matched to a gene. Germline CDR1 reads LNHDA; CDR2 reads SQIVND (reference sequence). CDR3 sequence reads: CASSKQGAENSPLHF. In DNA, the CDR3 is TGTGCCAGTAGCAAACAGGGGGCTGAGAATTCACCCCTCCACTTT.

The J gene is TRBJ2-7, the V gene TRBV15, with a weak D call TRBD1 (6 bases). Germline V lookup: CDR1 LNHNV, CDR2 YYDKDF (reference sequence). The germline V and J ends were trimmed by 4 bases and 2 bases, with 12 bases remaining between them. CDR3 length: 14 amino acids. The chain's CDR3 is CATSKRQVPYEQYF. For the CDR3, the DNA is TGTGCCACCAGCAAGAGACAGGTGCCCTACGAGCAGTACTTC.

This clone was picked up a small number of times. V gene TRBV24-1 combines with J gene TRBJ1-5, with D perhaps matching TRBD1 (5 bases). Trimming removed 5 bases at V and 2 bases at J, with 9 bases between. This CDR3 comprises 14 residues. Germline V gene data show CDR1 as KGHDR and CDR2 as SFDVKD. This CDR3 is CATSGGVGNQPQHF. The CDR3 region has the DNA TGTGCCACCAGTGGAGGGGTAGGCAATCAGCCCCAGCATTTT.

The rearrangement joins TRBV2 to TRBJ2-5; TRBD1 is a possible D gene (6 bases). V lost 8 bases, J lost 3 bases, and 16 bases lay in between. The CDR3 is made up of 14 amino acids. Germline values: CDR1 SNHLY, CDR2 FYNNEI. As DNA, the CDR3 is TGTGCCAGCGGGTCACAGGGACCCAAAGAGACCCAGTACTTC. Its protein is CASGSQGPKETQYF.

The V and J genes are TRBV19 and TRBJ2-7; D perhaps matches TRBD2 (6 bases). The V end was cut by 3 bases, the J end by 0 bases, with 12 bases between. Germline CDR1 LNHDA, CDR2 SQIVND (reference sequence). CDR3 length: 15 residues. Here the CDR3 reads CASSMPGASSYEQYF. The CDR3 bases are TGTGCCAGTAGTATGCCGGGAGCCAGCTCCTACGAGCAGTACTTC.

This clone was detected only a few times. V and J are TRBV7-9 and TRBJ2-2, with D perhaps being TRBD1 or TRBD2 (5 bases each). V shed 1 base and J shed 4 bases, with 10 bases lying between them. The CDR3 loop spans 15 amino acids. Germline assignment: CDR1 SEHNR and CDR2 FQNEAQ (reference sequence). The chain's CDR3 is CASSLDPGRTGELFF. The CDR3 region has the DNA TGTGCCAGCAGCTTAGATCCGGGACGCACCGGGGAGCTGTTTTTT.

This clone turned up a few times. The chain combines TRBV13 with TRBJ2-1; 12 positions agree with TRBD2. Unmatched junction bases numbered 4, after V lost 6 bases and J lost 4 bases. Germline V CDR1 and CDR2: PRHDT, FYEKMQ (reference sequence). This CDR3 region has 15 residues. This chain's CDR3 is CASSLAGGQYNEQFF. In DNA, the CDR3 is TGTGCCAGCAGTCTAGCGGGGGGGCAATACAATGAGCAGTTCTTC. Variable domain in full (rest from reference TRBV13 and TRBJ2-1): AAGVIQSPRHLIKEKRETATLKCYPIPRHDTVYWYQQGPGQDPQFLISFYEKMQSDKGSIPDRFSAQQFSDYHSELNMSSLELGDSALYFCASSLAGGQYNEQFFGPGTRLTVL.

This sequence joins TRBV3-1 (or the pseudogene TRBV3-2) and TRBJ1-2; unclear D gene. Germline V CDR1 and CDR2: LGHDT, YNNKEL (reference sequence). V lost 3 bases, J lost 5 bases, and 7 bases lay in between. The CDR3 covers 12 residues. CDR3 amino acids: CASSQGGYGYTF. CDR3 in DNA: TGTGCCAGCAGCCAGGGCGGGTATGGCTACACCTTC.

V gene TRBV3-1 (or the pseudogene TRBV3-2) combines with J gene TRBJ1-2; 9 bases align to TRBD1. J lost 8 bases, V lost 1 base, and 8 bases had no gene match. This CDR3 has 15 amino acids. The germline V gene has CDR1 LGHDT and CDR2 YNNKEL (reference sequence). As DNA, the CDR3 is TGTGCCAGCAGCCAAGCCGGGACAGGGAGTGAAGGCTACACCTTC. Translation: CASSQAGTGSEGYTF.